This T cell receptor (beta chain) was identified during a study of breast tumors, draining lymph nodes, adjacent tissues listed by TCRdb under 2016. About the full investigation: In breast cancer patients, the study compared the TCR beta repertoires of tumor, adjacent nontumor tissue and axillary lymph nodes. The study aimed to assess the relationships and possible T-cell exchange between tumor, surrounding tissue and draining lymph node repertoires in human breast cancer.

The CDR3, cysteine through phenylalanine, is 14 amino acids long. The sequence is cut down to CDR3 DNA, 42 bases in frame from base 1. The germline V gene sets CDR1 to ENHRY and CDR2 to SYGVKD. From V the trimming removes 6 bases and from J it removes 4 bases, while the gene matches leave 6 bases of the junction unaccounted for. The listed sequencing device is Illumina HiSeq 2000. Multiplex PCR amplification was used to generate the TCR beta chain libraries. The amplified TCR beta chain products were analyzed by high-throughput sequencing. The raw public reads went through TCRdb reprocessing: fastp at Q25, MiXCR clone calling, in-frame beta chains kept. CDR3 protein sequences are deduplicated, and each keeps its most common genes and DNA. The sample has a few hundred thousand distinct CDR3 sequences on record, under 40% of them singletons. The ten biggest clones cover under 4.5% of the sample. This clonotype was seen ten or more times. The antigen it recognizes is unknown. Base qualities were left out, and no much larger clone turns up one base away.

Lymph node samples were obtained from the axillary draining lymph nodes of breast cancer patients. Paper-wide results and their limitations: The conclusion that tumor T cells originate in lymph nodes was framed as consistent with a hypothesis rather than directly demonstrated. Tumor and nontumor tissue repertoires were significantly more similar in luminal-like than in basal-like breast cancer. Tumor T-cell repertoires showed less diversity than lymph node repertoires and more diversity than nontumor tissue repertoires, and tumor T-cell repertoires showed preferential V and J gene usage. The data were considered consistent with the idea that most tumor T cells come from the lymph node and then expand in tumor tissue.

The sequence links TRBV10-3 to TRBJ2-7, and 10 junction bases match TRBD1. This receptor was obtained from a female donor with breast cancer. Some clones in this sample may be carry-over from other donors' samples. The sample taken for sequencing was axillary lymph node tissue. The encoded CDR3 is CAIRGDRGEYEQYF. In nucleotides, the sequence is TGTGCCATCAGGGGGGACAGGGGAGAGTACGAGCAGTACTTC.